The following is a TCR beta chain sequence with its context. Its specific antigen is unknown. It has no much larger one-base neighbor in the sample; base qualities were not kept. The data belong to a study of shared clonotypes between healthy human individuals (TCRdb year 2020). In the study overall: The cohort comprised two women and three men aged 18 to 49 years. The study deeply sequenced blood TCR repertoires of about five healthy adults to estimate repertoire size and the extent of clonotype sharing between individuals. Per donor, three plates each were used for CD4 naive and CD4 memory, two for CD8 naive, and one for CD8 memory. Per donor, leukapheresis produced somewhere between about 0.8 and 9 billion PBMCs. To increase sequencing depth and limit assay-specific biases, TCR repertoire library preparation and sequencing were carried out by different laboratories using diverse techniques.

Using the deep immunoSEQ assay, TCR CDR3 regions were amplified from genomic DNA by multiplex PCR. Genomic DNA extracted from each cell subset was distributed evenly over all wells of several immunoSEQ 96-well plates, and each plate served as one replicate. For sorted subsets, each replicate PCR was loaded with around 200 ng genomic DNA, equivalent to approximately 33,000 T cell genomes. Purified libraries were quantified with a Qubit 3.0 fluorometer, sized on a Bioanalyzer 2100, and re-quantified with the KAPA Library Quantification kit. A separate single-read 150-cycle Illumina NextSeq 550 flow cell was used to sequence each immunoSEQ 96-well plate. For the original study's pipeline: The immunoSEQ output contained only junctional sequences without quality scores, so filtering could not match that applied to full-length reads. Sequences were annotated with PyIR, a Python wrapper for IgBLAST v1.9, using IMGT germline references to assign V/J genes and CDR3. Reads were filtered out if the reads had weak V/J assignments (E-value above 1e-6), no CDR3, stop codons, out-of-frame junctions, or ambiguous translated residues. A V3J clonotype was defined by an identical inferred V gene, J gene, and CDR3 amino acid sequence. Percentage overlap between repertoires was computed as shared unique clonotypes divided by the size of the smaller repertoire. Three approaches were used to assess repertoire richness: RTK rarefaction, the Chao1 estimator, and Recon v2.1 estimates of unobserved clonotypes. OLGA was used to compute generation probabilities for all TCRbeta clonotypes that the gDNA method yielded from several donors. TCRdb holds this immuneACCESS table with in-frame rearrangements only. Some clones are missing; in checked studies, unresolved V genes explain under half, and the rest has no known cause. From that table come the V and J calls and clone size; the DNA was used to work out D and trimming. This sample has about 2.2 million clones in its table, and 93% of those were observed once. Jointly, the top ten make up 1.5% to 2% of the sample.

From V the trimming removes 4 bases and from J it removes 4 bases, while the gene matches leave 7 bases of the junction unaccounted for. Taken from cysteine to phenylalanine, the CDR3 has 16 residues. The entry retains the CDR3 DNA only, 48 bases that are in frame from base 1. The germline V gene (reference sequence) gives CDR1 as SEHNR and CDR2 as FQNEAQ. CD8 naive samples were CD45RO-negative cells positively selected for CCR7, giving a CD45RA+CCR7+ population that excluded TemRA cells. Donors were healthy HIV-negative adults with no recently reported acute infections or vaccinations. Every donor was a Caucasian adult living in Nashville, Tennessee, USA. Blood was obtained by leukapheresis, after which PBMCs were separated by Ficoll-Histopaque density gradient centrifugation and cryopreserved in liquid nitrogen vapor phase. Analytical flow cytometry was used to check the purity and quantity of each magnetically sorted T cell population. From each sorted fraction, genomic DNA was isolated and quantified by UV absorbance on a Nanodrop 2000c.

Results the study describes overall, beyond this receptor: Even with the large sequencing depth, rarefaction of the sorted-subset datasets indicated that sequencing was incomplete. Because the study included only a small number of donors, the genetic and exposure-history diversity represented was limited. Naive subsets generally had larger estimated clonotype richness than memory subsets did. Sampling was restricted to blood, and TCR repertoires in tissues likely differ from the TCR repertoires found in blood. Clonotypes shared by all four sorted-subset donors showed higher generation probabilities than non-shared clonotypes. About 5% of naive CD4, 3.5% of naive CD8, approximately 2% of memory CD4, and about 0.4% of memory CD8 clonotypes were shared across a few donors. Pairwise subsampling led to the expectation that sequencing depth would affect the degree of clonotype sharing among donors.

The sequence joins TRBV7-9 to TRBJ2-5, and TRBD2 matches 12 of the central bases. The sequencing input was naive CD8+ T cells from PBMCs. The cell subset or site label, read with the paper, signifies: CD45RA+CCR7+. The TCR was taken from a man younger than 30 in good health. Some clones in this sample may be carry-over from other donors' samples. Here is the DNA: TGTGCCAGCAGCTACCCCCTGGGACTAGCGGGAGAGACCCAGTACTTC. Its amino acids are CASSYPLGLAGETQYF.